This T cell receptor (beta chain) was profiled in a study of Graves' ophthalmopathy and Graves' hyperthyroidism. The wider study: At initial diagnosis, peripheral blood was obtained, and this preceded any treatment.

The diagnostic workup employed clinical symptoms, serum thyroxine, TRAb, thyroid ultrasound and orbital computed tomography. This clonotype was seen ten or more times. CDR1 and CDR2 from the germline V gene are SEHNR and FQNEAQ (reference sequence). The CDR3 extends over 11 amino acids. V lost 3 bases and J 8 bases, leaving 7 bases between the germline ends. RNA transcripts were the source from which TCR beta CDR3 regions were amplified. After a first-round RT-PCR with HTBI primers, a second-round multiplex PCR was run. TCRdb processed the multiplex PCR reads anew with MiXCR; each CDR3 protein has one entry. The sample has around 400,000 distinct CDR3 sequences, 21% seen once.

The rearrangement links TRBV7-9 to TRBJ1-1, with a tentative D call TRBD1 (5 bases). Material: peripheral blood. This sequence was found in a woman under 30 with stable Graves' hyperthyroidism. The CDR3 nucleotides are TGTGCCAGCAGCTTTGCAGGGGAAGCTTTCTTT. Translation gives CASSFAGEAFF.